This TCR beta chain was documented in a study of identical twins. The study, taken as a whole, reports: Beta out-of-frame sequences showed weaker excess sharing between twins.

V was trimmed by 2 bases and J by 12 bases, leaving 14 bases between them. The CDR3 has 13 amino acids. CDR1 and CDR2 from the germline V gene are MDHEN and SYDVKM. Donors were all healthy Caucasians. In the case of this clonotype: Its antigen is as yet unknown.

TCRdb reprocessed the 5' RACE reads with MiXCR, giving one entry per CDR3 protein. This repertoire shows 450,000 to 650,000 distinct CDR3 sequences, roughly 15% found once; its top ten account for less than 0.5%. These same records also appear under a second study, on yellow fever vaccine responses in identical twins.

The specimen was CD4+ T cells sorted from blood. The sequence derives from a woman younger than 35 in good health. The rearrangement uses TRBV28 and TRBJ2-1; D possibly uses TRBD1 or TRBD2 (5 bases each). CDR3 DNA: TGTGCCAGCAGTTTAAGGCGCCCTGGGGGGCAGTTCTTC. Residues: CASSLRRPGGQFF.